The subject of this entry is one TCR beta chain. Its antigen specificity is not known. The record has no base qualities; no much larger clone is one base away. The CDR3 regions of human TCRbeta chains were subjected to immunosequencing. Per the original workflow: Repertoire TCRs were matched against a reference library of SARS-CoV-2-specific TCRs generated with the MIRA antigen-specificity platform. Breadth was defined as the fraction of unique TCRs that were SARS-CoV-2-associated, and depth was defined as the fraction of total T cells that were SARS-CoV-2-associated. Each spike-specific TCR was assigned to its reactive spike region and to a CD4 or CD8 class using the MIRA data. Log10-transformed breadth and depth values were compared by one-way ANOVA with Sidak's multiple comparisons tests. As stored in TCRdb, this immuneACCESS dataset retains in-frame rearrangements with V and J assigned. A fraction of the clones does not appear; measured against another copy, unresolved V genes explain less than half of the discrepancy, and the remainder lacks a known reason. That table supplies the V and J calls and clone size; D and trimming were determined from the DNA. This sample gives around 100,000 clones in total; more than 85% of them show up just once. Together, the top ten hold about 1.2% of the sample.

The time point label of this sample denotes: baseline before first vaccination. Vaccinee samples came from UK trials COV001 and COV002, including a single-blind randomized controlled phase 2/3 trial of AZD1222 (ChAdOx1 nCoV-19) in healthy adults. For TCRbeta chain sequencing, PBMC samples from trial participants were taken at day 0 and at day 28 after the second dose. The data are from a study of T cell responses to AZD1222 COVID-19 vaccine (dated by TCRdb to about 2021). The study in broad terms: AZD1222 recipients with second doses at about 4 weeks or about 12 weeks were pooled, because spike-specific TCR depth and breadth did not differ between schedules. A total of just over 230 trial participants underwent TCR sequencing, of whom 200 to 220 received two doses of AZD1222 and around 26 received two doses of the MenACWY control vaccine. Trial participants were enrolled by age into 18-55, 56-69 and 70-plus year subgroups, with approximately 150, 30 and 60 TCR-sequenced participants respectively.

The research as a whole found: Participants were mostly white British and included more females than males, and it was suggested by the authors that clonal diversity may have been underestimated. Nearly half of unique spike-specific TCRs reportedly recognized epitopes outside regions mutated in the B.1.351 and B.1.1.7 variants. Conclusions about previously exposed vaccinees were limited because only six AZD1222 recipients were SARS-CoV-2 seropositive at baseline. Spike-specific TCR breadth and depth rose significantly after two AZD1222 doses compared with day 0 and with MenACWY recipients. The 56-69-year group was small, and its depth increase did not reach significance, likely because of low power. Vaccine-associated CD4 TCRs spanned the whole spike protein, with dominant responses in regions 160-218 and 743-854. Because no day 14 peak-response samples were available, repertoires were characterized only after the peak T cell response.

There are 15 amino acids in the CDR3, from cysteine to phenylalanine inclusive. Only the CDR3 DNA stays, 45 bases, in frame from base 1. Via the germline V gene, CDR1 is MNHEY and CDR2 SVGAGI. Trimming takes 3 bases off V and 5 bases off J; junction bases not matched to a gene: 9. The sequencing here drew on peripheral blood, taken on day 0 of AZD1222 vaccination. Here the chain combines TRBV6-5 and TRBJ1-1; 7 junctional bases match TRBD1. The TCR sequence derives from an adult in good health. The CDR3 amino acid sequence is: CASSYNRGLRTEAFF. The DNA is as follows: TGTGCCAGCAGTTATAACAGGGGACTGAGGACTGAAGCTTTCTTT.